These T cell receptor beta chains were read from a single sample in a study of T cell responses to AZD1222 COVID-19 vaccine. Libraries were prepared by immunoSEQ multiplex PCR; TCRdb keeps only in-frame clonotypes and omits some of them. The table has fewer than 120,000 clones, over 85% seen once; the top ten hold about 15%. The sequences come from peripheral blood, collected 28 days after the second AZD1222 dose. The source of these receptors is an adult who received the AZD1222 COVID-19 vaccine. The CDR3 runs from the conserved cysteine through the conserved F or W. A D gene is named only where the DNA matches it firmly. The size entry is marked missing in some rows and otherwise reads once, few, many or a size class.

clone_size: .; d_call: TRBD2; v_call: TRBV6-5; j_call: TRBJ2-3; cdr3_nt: TGTGCCAGCAGTCCCTCGGGGGGGCCCACAGATACGCAGTATTTT; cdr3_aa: CASSPSGGPTDTQYF
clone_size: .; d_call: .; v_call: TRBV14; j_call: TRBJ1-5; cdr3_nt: TGTGCCAGCAGCCAAAGACTATCTGAGCCCCAGCATTTT; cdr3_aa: CASSQRLSEPQHF
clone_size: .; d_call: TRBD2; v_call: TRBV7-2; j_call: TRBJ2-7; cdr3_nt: TGTGCCAGCAGCCAAATAGCCTCAGGGACTATAAGCGAGCAGTACTTC; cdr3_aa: CASSQIASGTISEQYF
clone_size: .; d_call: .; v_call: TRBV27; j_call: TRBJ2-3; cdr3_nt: TGTGCCAGCAGTACCAGGGGGGGGTGGGCAGATACGCAGTATTTT; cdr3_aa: CASSTRGGWADTQYF
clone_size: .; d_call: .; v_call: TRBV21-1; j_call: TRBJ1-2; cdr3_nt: TGTGCCAGCAGCAAACAACCCTCTCCGGACAGGGGGTGCTATGGCTACACCTTC; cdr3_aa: CASSKQPSPDRGCYGYTF
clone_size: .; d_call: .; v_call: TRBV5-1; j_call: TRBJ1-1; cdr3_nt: TGCGCCAGCAGCTTGGCAAGGGCGAACACTGAAGCTTTCTTT; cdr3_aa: CASSLARANTEAFF
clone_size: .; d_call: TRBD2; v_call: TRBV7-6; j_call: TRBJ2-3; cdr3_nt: TGTGCCAGCAGCGGGACTAGCGGGAGTGGGAGCACAGATACGCAGTATTTT; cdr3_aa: CASSGTSGSGSTDTQYF
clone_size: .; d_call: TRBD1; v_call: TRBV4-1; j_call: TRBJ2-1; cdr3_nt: TGCGCCAGCAGCCAAGAACAGGGGCCCCGCAATGAGCAGTTCTTC; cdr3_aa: CASSQEQGPRNEQFF
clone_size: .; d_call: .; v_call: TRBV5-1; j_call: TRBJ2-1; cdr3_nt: TGCGCCAGCAGCTTGGATCGCGGCACTGAGCAGTTCTTC; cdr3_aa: CASSLDRGTEQFF
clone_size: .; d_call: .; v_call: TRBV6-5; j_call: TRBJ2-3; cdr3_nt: TGTGCCAGCAGTCCACAGGCGGTTAGCACAGATACGCAGTATTTT; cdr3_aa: CASSPQAVSTDTQYF
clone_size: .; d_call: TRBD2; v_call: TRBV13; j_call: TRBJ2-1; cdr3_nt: TGTGCCAGCAGCTTAGGCTCGCCGGGAGGCAGGCAGTTCTTC; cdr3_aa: CASSLGSPGGRQFF
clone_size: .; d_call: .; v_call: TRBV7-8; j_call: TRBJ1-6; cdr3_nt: TGTGCCAGCAGCCAGAGGGGGGGGGAGTCACCCCTCCACTTT; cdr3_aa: CASSQRGGESPLHF
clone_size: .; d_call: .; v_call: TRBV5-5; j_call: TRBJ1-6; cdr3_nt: TGTGCCAGCAGCTTGGATAATTCACCCCTCCACTTT; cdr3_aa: CASSLDNSPLHF
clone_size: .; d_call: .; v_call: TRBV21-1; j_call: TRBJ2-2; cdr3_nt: TGTGCCAGCAGCAAAGAGGGTAGCGGGATCGAGACCGGGGAGCTGTTTTTT; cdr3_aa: CASSKEGSGIETGELFF
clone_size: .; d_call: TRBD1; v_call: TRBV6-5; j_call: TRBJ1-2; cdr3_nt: TGTGCCAGCACTACCCGACAGGGATACTATGGCTACACCTTC; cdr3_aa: CASTTRQGYYGYTF
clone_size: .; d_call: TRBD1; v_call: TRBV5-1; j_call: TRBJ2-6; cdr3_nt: TGCGCCAGCAGCTTGGAGGGGGCGGCTGGGGCCAACGTCCTGACTTTC; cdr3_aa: CASSLEGAAGANVLTF
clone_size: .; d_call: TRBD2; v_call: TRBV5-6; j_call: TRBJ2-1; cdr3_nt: TGTGCCAGCAGCCTGTTTAGCGGGAGTGGAAATGAGCAGTTCTTC; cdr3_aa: CASSLFSGSGNEQFF
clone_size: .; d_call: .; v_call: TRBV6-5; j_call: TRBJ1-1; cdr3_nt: TGTGCCAGCAGTTACGGCAGATTGGGCACTGAAGCTTTCTTT; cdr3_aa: CASSYGRLGTEAFF
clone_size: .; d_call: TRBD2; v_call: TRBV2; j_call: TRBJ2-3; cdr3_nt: TGTGCCAGCAGTGAATATCAGTCGTCCTCTGGCATAGCGGGATTTACAGATACGCAGTATTTT; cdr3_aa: CASSEYQSSSGIAGFTDTQYF
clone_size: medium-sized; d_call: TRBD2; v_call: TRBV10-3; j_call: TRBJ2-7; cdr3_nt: TGTGCCGCAGGGAGGGAAGGGCCCTCCCACGAGCAGTACTTC; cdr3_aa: CAAGREGPSHEQYF
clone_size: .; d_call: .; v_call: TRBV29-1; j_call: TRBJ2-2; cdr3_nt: TGCAGCGCCCAGGGGGGGGCGGTTGGCACCGGGGAGCTGTTTTTT; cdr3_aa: CSAQGGAVGTGELFF
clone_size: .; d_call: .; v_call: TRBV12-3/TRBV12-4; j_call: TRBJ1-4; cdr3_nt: TGTGCCAGCAGCTTAGGTAATGGAGGGCCACTGTTTTTT; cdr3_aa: CASSLGNGGPLFF
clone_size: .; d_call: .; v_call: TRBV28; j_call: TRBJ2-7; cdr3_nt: TGTGCCAGCAGTTTCCCCGGGCAGGGGCCTAACTACGAGCAGTACTTC; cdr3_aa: CASSFPGQGPNYEQYF
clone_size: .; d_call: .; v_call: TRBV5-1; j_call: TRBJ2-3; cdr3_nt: TGCGCCAGCAGCGGGCGACTGAACACAGATACGCAGTATTTT; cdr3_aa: CASSGRLNTDTQYF
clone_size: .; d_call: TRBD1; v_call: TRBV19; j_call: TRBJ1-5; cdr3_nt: TGTGCCAGTAGTATGGGGAGGTCAGGGGGAACGAGCAATCAGCCCCAGCATTTT; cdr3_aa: CASSMGRSGGTSNQPQHF
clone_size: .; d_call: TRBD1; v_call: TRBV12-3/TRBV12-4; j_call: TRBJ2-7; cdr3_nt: TGTGCCAGCAGTTTTAACAGGGGGGACGAGCAGTACTTC; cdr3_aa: CASSFNRGDEQYF